This TCR beta chain is drawn from a study of blood T cell repertoires in COVID-19. Study overall: Collection of acute and convalescent COVID-19 samples took place in the United States, Italy and Spain.

Sequenced by immunoSEQ multiplex PCR; TCRdb stores in-frame clones only, minus some. The data show some 150,000 clones, about 77% seen once. The germline gives CDR1 SEHNR, CDR2 FQNEAQ (reference sequence). This CDR3 has 11 residues. This rearrangement joins TRBV7-9 to TRBJ2-3; D not resolved. Material: peripheral blood. The clonotype originates from a man aged 55 to 70 with acute or convalescent COVID-19. The CDR3 DNA reads as TGTGCTTCCGGTAGCACAGATACGCAGTATTTT. It codes for CASGSTDTQYF.